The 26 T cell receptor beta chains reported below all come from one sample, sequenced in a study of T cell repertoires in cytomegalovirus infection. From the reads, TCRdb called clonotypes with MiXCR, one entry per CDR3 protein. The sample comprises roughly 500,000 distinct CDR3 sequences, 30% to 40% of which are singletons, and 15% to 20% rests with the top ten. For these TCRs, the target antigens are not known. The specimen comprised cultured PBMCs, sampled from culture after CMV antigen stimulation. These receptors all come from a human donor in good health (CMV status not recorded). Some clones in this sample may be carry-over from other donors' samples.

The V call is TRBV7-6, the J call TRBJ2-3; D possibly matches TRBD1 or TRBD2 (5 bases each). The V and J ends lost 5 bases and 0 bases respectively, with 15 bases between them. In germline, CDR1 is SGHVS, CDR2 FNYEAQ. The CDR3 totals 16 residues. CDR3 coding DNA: TGTGCCAGCAGCCCCGGGACCCGGCCGAGCACAGATACGCAGTATTTT. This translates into CASSPGTRPSTDTQYF.

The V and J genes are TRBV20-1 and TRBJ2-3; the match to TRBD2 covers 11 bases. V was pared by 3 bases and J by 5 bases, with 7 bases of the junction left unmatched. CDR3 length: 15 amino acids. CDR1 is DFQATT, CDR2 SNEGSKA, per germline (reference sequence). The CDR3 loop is CSASFTSGRLDTQYF. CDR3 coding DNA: TGCAGTGCTAGCTTTACTAGCGGGAGACTAGATACGCAGTATTTT.

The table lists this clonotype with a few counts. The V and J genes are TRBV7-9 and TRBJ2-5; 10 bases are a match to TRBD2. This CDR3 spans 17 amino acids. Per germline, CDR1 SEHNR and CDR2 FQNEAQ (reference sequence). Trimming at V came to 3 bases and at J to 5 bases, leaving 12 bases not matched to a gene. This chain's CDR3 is CASSFLLAGAVHETQYF. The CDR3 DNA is TGTGCCAGCAGCTTCCTTCTAGCGGGAGCCGTGCATGAGACCCAGTACTTC.

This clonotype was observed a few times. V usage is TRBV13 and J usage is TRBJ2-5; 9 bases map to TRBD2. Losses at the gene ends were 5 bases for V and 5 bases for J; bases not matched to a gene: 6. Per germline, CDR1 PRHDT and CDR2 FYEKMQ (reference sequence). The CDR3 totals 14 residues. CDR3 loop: CASSDAGGDETQYF. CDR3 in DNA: TGTGCCAGCAGCGATGCGGGAGGGGACGAGACCCAGTACTTC.

The DNA for the CDR3 is TGCAGTGCACAGACGCCGTGGGACACTGAAGCTTTCTTT. Translation gives CSAQTPWDTEAFF. The rearrangement uses TRBV20-1 and TRBJ1-1; D not certain. Germline CDR1 is DFQATT and CDR2 is SNEGSKA (reference sequence). The CDR3 is 13 residues long. The V gene lost 6 bases and the J gene lost 3 bases, with 14 bases spanning the gap.

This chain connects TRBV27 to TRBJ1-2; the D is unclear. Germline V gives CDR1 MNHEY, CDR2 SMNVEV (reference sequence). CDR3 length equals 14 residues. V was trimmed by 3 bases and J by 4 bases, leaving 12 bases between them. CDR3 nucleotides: TGTGCCAGCAGTTTTATCGGCGGATTCTATGGCTACACCTTC. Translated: CASSFIGGFYGYTF.

CDR3 coding DNA: TGTGCCAGCACCCGGACAGGGGAAAGCTATGGCTACACCTTC. Translated: CASTRTGESYGYTF. The chain combines TRBV6-2 or TRBV6-3 with TRBJ1-2; 9 bases agree with TRBD1. Germline trimming cut 7 bases from V and 4 bases from J; bases unmatched to any gene: 7. The CDR3 has 14 residues. Germline V lookup: CDR1 MNHEY, CDR2 SVGEGT.

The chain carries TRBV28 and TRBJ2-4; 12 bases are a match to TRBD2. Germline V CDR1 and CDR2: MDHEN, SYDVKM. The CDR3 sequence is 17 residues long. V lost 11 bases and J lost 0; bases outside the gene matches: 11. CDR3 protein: CAAYPSGRVLAKNIQYF. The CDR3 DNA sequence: TGTGCCGCCTATCCTAGCGGGAGGGTCCTAGCCAAAAACATTCAGTACTTC.

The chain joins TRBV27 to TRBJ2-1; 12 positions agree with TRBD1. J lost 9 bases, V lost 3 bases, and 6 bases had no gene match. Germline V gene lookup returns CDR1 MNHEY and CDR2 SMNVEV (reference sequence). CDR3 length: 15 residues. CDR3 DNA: TGTGCCAGCAGTTTTTTGGGACAGGGGGCTACTGAGCAGTTCTTC. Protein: CASSFLGQGATEQFF.

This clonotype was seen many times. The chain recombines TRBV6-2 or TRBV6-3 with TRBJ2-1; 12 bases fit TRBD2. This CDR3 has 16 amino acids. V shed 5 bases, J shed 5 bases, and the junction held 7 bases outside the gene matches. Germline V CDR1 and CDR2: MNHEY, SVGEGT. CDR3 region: CASSQLGLAGHNEQFF. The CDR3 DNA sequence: TGTGCCAGCAGTCAACTCGGACTAGCGGGACACAATGAGCAGTTCTTC.

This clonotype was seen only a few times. The CDR3 bases are TGTGCCAGTAGTATTCTGGATGAAAAACTGTTTTTT. Encoded protein: CASSILDEKLFF. V is TRBV19 and J is TRBJ1-4; D remains ambiguous. The germline V gene has CDR1 LNHDA and CDR2 SQIVND (reference sequence). V was trimmed by 3 bases and J by 6 bases, leaving 5 bases between them. This CDR3 has 12 amino acids.

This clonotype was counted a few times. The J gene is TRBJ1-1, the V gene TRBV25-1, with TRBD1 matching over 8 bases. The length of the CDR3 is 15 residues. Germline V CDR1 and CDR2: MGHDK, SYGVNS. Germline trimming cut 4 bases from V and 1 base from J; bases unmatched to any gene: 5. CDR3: CASSVQGQGNTEAFF. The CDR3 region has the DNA TGTGCCAGCAGTGTCCAAGGACAGGGGAACACTGAAGCTTTCTTT.

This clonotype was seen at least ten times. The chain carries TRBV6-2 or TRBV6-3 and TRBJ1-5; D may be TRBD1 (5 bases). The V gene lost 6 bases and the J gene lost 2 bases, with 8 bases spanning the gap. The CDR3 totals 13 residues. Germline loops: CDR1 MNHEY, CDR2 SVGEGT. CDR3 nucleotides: TGTGCCAGCAGGAGAGGGGGCAATCAGCCCCAGCATTTT. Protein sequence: CASRRGGNQPQHF.

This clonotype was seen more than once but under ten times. The CDR3 sequence is CASSQCYGTGTVWPTEAFF. CDR3 nucleotide sequence: TGCGCCAGCAGTCAATGCTACGGGACAGGGACGGTATGGCCCACTGAAGCTTTCTTT. This sequence joins TRBV23-1 and TRBJ1-1; TRBD1 matches 9 bases. TRBV23-1 is flagged as an ORF with uncertain function. CDR3 size: 19 residues. Germline trimming cut 1 base from V and 4 bases from J; bases unmatched to any gene: 16.

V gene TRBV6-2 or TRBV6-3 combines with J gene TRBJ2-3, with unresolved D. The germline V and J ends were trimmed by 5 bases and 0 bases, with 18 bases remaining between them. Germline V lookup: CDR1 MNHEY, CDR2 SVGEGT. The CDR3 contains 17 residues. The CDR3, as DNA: TGTGCCAGCAGTCCAGATAAGGGCGTTCCAAGCACAGATACGCAGTATTTT. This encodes CASSPDKGVPSTDTQYF.

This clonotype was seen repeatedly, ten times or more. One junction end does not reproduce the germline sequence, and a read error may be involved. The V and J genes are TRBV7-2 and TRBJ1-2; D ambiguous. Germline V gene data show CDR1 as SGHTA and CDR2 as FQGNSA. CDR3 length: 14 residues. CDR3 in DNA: TGTGCCAGCAGCTCCTCCGTTGGGCGGCCGCTCTCGATGTTC. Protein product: CASSSSVGRPLSMF.

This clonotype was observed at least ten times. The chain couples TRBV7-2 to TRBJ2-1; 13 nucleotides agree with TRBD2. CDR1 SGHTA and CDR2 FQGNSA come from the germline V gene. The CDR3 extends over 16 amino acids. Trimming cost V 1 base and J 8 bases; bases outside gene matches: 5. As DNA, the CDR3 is TGTGCCAGCAGCTTAGATAGACTAGCGGGAGGCGATGAGCAGTTCTTC. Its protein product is CASSLDRLAGGDEQFF.

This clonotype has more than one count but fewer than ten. CDR3: CASSHRATSGRASEQFF. DNA for the CDR3: TGTGCCAGTAGTCACAGGGCGACTAGCGGGAGGGCCAGTGAGCAGTTCTTC. The rearrangement links TRBV19 to TRBJ2-1, with 14 positions matching TRBD2. CDR3 size: 17 residues. Germline assignment: CDR1 LNHDA and CDR2 SQIVND (reference sequence). V trimming: 5 bases; J trimming: 9 bases; junction bases outside the gene matches: 12.

The CDR3 loop is CASSINRAGGQPQHF. The CDR3 DNA is TGTGCCAGCAGCATAAACAGGGCCGGAGGTCAGCCCCAGCATTTT. This chain joins TRBV4-2 and TRBJ1-5; tentatively, D is TRBD1 (6 bases). This CDR3 contains 15 residues. CDR1 LGHNA and CDR2 YNFKEQ come from the germline V gene. Trimming left V 5 bases short and J 6 bases short, with 17 bases between.

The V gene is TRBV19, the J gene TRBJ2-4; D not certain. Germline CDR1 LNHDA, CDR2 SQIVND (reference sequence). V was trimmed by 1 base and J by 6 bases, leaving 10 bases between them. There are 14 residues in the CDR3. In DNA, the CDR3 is TGTGCCAGTAGTATAGCTGATGTGCGAAACATTCAGTACTTC. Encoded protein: CASSIADVRNIQYF.

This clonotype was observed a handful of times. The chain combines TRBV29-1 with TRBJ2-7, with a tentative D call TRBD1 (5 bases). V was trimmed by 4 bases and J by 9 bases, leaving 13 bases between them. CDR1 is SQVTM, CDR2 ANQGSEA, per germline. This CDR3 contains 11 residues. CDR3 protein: CSVASQGGQYF. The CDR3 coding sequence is TGCAGCGTTGCGAGCCAGGGCGGGCAGTACTTC.

CDR3 sequence: CAIRPSTSGSRRYDEQFF. The CDR3 DNA reads as TGTGCCATCAGACCCTCGACTAGCGGGAGCCGGAGATACGATGAGCAGTTCTTC. The chain joins TRBV10-3 to TRBJ2-1, with 12 bases matching TRBD2. The V gene's germline CDR1 is ENHRY and CDR2 SYGVKD. CDR3 size: 18 residues. The trim removed 6 bases at V and 8 bases at J, leaving 17 bases unmatched.

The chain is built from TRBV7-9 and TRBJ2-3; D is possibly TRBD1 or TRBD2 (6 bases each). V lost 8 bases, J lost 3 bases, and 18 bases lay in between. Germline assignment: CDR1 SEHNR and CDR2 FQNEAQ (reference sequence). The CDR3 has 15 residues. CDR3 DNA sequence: TGTGCCAGCGGCGGGAACAGGGAAGGGACAGATACGCAGTATTTT. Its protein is CASGGNREGTDTQYF.

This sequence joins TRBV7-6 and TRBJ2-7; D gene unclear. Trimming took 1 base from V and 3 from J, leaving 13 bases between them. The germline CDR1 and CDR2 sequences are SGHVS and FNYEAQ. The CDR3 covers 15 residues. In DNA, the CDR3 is TGTGCCAGCAGCTTAGAATCGGCTTACAGCTACGAGCAGTACTTC. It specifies CASSLESAYSYEQYF.

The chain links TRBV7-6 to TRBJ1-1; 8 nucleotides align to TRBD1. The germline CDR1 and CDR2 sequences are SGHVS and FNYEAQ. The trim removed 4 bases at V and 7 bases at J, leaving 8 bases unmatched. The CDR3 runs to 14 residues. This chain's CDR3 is CASSSYRGTDEAFF. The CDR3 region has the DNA TGTGCCAGCAGCTCTTACAGGGGGACTGATGAAGCTTTCTTT.

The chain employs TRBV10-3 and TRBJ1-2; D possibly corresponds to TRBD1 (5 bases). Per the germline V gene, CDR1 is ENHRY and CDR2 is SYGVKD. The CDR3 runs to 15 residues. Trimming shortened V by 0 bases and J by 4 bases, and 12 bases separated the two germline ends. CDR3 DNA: TGTGCCATCAGTGAGTCTAGAGGACAAGTCTATGGCTACACCTTC. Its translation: CAISESRGQVYGYTF.